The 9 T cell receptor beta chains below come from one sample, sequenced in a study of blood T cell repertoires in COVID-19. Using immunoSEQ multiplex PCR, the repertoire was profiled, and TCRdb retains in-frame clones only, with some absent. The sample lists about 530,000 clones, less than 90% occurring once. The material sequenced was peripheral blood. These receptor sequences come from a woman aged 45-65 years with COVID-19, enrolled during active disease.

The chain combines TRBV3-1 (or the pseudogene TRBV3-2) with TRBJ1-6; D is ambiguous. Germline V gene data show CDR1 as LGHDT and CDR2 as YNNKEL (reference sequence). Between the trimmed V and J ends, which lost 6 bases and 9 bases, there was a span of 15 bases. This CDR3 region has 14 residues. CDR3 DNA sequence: TGTGCCAGCAGAACCGGGTCAAGCGGTTCACCCCTCCACTTT. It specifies CASRTGSSGSPLHF.

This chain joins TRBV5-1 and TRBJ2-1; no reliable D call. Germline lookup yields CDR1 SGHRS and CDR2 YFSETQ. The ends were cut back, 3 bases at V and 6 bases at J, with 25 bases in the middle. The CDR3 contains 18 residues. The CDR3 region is CASSYFPPLPLVTNEQFF. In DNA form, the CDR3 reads TGCGCCAGCAGCTACTTCCCTCCGCTACCCTTGGTCACCAATGAGCAGTTCTTC.

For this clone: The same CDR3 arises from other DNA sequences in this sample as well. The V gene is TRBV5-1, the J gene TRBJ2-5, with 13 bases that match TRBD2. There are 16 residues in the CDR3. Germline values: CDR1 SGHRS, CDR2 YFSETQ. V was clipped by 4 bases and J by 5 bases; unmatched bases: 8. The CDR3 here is CASSLTSGGAEETQYF. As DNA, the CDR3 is TGCGCCAGCAGCCTAACTAGCGGGGGGGCCGAGGAGACCCAGTACTTC.

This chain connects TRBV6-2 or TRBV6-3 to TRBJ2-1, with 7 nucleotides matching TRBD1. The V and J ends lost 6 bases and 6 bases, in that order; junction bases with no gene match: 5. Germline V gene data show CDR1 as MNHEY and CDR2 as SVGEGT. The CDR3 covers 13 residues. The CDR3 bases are TGTGCCAGCAGCCGGGACAGAATCAATGAGCAGTTCTTC. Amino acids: CASSRDRINEQFF.

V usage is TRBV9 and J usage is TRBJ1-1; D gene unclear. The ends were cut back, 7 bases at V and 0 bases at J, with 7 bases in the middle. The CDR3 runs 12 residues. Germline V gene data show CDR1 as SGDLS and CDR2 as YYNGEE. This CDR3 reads CASGQMNTEAFF. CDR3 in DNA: TGTGCCAGCGGGCAGATGAACACTGAAGCTTTCTTT.

Written as DNA, the CDR3 is TGCGCCAGCAGTCACCTAACAGGGGACACTGAAGCTTTCTTT. It specifies CASSHLTGDTEAFF. The chain employs TRBV23-1 and TRBJ1-1, with 7 nucleotides matching TRBD1. TRBV23-1 falls under the ORF class, with uncertain function. V trimming: 3 bases; J trimming: 3 bases; junction bases outside the gene matches: 4. This CDR3 is 14 amino acids long.

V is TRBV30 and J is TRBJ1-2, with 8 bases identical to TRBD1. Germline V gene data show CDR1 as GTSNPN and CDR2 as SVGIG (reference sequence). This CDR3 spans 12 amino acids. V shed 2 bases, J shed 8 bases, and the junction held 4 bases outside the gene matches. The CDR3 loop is CAWSPGGGGYTF. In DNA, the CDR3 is TGTGCCTGGAGTCCAGGGGGCGGCGGCTACACCTTC.

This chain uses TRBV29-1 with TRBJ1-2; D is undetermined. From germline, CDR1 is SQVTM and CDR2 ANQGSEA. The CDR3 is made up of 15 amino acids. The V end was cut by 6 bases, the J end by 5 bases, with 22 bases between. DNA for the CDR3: TGCAGCGTCCCCGGCGGCTCCCCAAAAAATTATGGCTACACCTTC. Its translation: CSVPGGSPKNYGYTF.

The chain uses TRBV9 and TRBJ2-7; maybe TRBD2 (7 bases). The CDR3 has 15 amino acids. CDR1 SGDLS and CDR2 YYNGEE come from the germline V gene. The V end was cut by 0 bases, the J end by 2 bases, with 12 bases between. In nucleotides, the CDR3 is TGTGCCAGCAGCGTAGGGGGGGGCCAAACCTACGAGCAGTACTTC. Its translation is CASSVGGGQTYEQYF.